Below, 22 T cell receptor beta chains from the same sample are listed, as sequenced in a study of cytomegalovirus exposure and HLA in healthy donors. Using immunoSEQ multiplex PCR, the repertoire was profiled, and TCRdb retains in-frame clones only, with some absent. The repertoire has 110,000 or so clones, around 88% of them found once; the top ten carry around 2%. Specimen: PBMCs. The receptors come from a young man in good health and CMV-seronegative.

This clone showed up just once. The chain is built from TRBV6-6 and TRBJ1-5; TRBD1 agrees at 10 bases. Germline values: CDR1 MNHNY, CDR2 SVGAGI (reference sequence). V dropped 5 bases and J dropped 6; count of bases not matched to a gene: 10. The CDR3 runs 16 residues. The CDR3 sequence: CASSPERRTGGQPQHF. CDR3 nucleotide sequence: TGTGCCAGCAGTCCCGAGAGGCGGACAGGGGGTCAGCCCCAGCATTTT.

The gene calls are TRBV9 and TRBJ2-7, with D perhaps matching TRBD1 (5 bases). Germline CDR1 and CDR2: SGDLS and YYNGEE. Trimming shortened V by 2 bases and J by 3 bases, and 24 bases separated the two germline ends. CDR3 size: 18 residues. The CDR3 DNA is TGTGCCAGCAGCGTCAATGGACCCGATTCCGACAGAAACTACGAGCAGTACTTC. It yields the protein CASSVNGPDSDRNYEQYF.

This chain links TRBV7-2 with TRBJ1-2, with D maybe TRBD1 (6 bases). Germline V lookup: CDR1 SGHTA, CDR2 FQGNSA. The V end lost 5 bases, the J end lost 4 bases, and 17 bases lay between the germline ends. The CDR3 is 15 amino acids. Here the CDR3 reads CASSHQTGERYGYTF. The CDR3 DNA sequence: TGTGCCAGCAGCCACCAGACAGGTGAACGCTATGGCTACACCTTC.

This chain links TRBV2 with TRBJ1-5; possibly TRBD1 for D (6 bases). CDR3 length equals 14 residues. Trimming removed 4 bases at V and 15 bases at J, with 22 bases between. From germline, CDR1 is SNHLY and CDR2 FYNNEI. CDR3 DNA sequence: TGTGCCAGCAGTGGGGTCGCAGGGGACCCCACGCTGCATTTT. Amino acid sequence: CASSGVAGDPTLHF. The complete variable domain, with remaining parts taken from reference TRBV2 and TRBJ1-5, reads EPEVTQTPSHQVTQMGQEVILRCVPISNHLYFYWYRQILGQKVEFLVSFYNNEISEKSEIFDDQFSVERPDGSNFTLKIRSTKLEDSAMYFCASSGVAGDPTLHFGDGTRLSIL.

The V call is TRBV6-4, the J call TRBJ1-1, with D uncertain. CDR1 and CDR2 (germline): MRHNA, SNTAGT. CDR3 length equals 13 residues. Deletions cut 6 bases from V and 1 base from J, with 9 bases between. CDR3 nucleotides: TGTGCCAGCAGCCGCGGGGAGAACACTGAAGCTTTCTTT. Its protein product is CASSRGENTEAFF.

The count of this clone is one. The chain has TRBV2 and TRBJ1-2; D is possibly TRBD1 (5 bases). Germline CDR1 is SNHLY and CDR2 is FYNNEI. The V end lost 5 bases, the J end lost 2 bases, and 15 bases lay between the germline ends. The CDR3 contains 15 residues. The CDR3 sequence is CASSPTRQLNYGYTF. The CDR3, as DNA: TGTGCCAGCAGTCCTACCCGACAGCTAAACTATGGCTACACCTTC.

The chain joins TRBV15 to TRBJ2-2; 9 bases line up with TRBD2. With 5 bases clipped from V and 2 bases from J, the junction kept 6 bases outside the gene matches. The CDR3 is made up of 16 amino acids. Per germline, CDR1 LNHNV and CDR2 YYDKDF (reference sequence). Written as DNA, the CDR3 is TGTGCCACCAGCTGGGGGCTAGCGGGAAACACCGGGGAGCTGTTTTTT. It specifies CATSWGLAGNTGELFF.

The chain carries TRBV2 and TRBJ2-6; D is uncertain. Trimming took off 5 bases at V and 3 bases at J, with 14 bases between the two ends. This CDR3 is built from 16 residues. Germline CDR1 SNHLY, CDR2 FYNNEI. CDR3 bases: TGTGCCAGCAGTCCCCTCGTCGGTGGTGGGGCCAACGTCCTGACTTTC. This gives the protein CASSPLVGGGANVLTF.

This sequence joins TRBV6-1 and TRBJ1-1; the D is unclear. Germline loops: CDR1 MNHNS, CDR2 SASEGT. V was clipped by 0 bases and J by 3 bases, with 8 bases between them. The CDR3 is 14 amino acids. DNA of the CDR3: TGTGCCAGCAGTGAAGCCGACATATACACTGAAGCTTTCTTT. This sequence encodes CASSEADIYTEAFF.

The CDR3 DNA reads TGTGCCAGCAGCCAGGGACTAGCGGGGGGCGAGCAGTTCTTC. The encoded protein is CASSQGLAGGEQFF. V is TRBV16 and J is TRBJ2-1; 15 nucleotides align to TRBD2. Germline V gives CDR1 KGHSY, CDR2 FQNENV. The CDR3 is 14 residues long. The V and J ends lost 3 bases and 10 bases, in that order; junction bases with no gene match: 1.

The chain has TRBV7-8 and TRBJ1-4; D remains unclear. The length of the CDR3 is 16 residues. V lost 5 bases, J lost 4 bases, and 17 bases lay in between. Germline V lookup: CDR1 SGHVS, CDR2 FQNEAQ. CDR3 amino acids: CASSPGAGRGNEKLFF. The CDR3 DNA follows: TGTGCCAGCAGCCCAGGCGCAGGTCGGGGTAATGAAAAACTGTTTTTT.

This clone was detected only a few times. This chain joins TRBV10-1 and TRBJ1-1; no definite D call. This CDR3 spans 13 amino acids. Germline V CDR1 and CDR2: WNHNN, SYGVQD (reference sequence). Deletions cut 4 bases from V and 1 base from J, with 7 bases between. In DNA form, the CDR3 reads TGCGCCAGCAGTGGACTGGGGAACACTGAAGCTTTCTTT. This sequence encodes CASSGLGNTEAFF.

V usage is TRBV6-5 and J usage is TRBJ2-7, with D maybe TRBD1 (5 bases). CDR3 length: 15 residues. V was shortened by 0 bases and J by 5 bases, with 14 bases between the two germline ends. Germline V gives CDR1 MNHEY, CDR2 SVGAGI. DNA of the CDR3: TGTGCCAGCAGTTACTCGATCAGGGCGATCCACGAGCAGTACTTC. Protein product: CASSYSIRAIHEQYF.

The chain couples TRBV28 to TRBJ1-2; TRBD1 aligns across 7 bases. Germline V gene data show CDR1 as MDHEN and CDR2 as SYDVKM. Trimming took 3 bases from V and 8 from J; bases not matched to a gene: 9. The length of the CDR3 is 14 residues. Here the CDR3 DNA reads TGTGCCAGCAGTTTTACCCACAGGGGCGGAGGCTACACCTTC. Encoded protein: CASSFTHRGGGYTF.

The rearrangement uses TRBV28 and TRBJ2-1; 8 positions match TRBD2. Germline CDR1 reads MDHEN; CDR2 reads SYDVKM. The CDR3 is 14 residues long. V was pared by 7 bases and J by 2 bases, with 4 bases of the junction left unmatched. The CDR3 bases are TGTGCCAGCACTCGAGCGGGGGCCTACAATGAGCAGTTCTTC. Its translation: CASTRAGAYNEQFF.

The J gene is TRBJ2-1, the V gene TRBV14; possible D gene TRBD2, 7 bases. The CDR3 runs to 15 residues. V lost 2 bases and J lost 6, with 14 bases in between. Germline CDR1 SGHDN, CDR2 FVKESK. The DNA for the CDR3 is TGTGCCAGCAGCCAAATCTACAGGGAGGGCAATGAGCAGTTCTTC. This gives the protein CASSQIYREGNEQFF.

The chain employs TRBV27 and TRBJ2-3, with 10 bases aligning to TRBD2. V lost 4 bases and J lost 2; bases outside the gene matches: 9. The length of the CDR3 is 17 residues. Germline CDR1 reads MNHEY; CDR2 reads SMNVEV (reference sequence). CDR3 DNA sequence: TGTGCCAGCAGTTCCTTCTTCCTAGCGGGGGCCACAGATACGCAGTATTTT. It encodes CASSSFFLAGATDTQYF.

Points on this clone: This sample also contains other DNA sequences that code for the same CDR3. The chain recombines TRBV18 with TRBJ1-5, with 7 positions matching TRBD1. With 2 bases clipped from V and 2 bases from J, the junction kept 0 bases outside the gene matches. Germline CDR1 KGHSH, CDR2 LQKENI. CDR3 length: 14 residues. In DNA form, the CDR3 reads TGTGCCAGCTCACCAGGACAGGGCAATCAGCCCCAGCATTTT. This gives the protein CASSPGQGNQPQHF.

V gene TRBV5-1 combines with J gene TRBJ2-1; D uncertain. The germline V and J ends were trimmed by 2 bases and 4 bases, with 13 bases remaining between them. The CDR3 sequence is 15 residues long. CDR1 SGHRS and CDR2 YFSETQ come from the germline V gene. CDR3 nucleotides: TGCGCCAGCAGCTTTGAAACACAAATATACAATGAGCAGTTCTTC. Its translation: CASSFETQIYNEQFF.

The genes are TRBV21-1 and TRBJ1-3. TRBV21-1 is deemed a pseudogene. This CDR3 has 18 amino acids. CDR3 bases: TGTGCCAGCACGATAGCGGTATCAGAAGGGAGCTCTGGAAACACCATATATTTT. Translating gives CASTIAVSEGSSGNTIYF.

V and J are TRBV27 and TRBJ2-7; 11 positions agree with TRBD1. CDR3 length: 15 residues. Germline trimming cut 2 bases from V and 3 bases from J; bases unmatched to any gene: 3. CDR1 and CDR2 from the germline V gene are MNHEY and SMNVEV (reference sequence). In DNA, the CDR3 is TGTGCCAGCAGTTTAATTGGGACAGGGGGCTACGAGCAGTACTTC. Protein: CASSLIGTGGYEQYF.

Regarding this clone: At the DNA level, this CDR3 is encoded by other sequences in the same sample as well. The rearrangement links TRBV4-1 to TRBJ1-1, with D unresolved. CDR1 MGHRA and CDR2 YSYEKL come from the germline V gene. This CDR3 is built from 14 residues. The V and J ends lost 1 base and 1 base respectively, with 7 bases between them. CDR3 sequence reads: CASSQVSENTEAFF. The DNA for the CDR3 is TGCGCCAGCAGCCAAGTATCAGAGAACACTGAAGCTTTCTTT.